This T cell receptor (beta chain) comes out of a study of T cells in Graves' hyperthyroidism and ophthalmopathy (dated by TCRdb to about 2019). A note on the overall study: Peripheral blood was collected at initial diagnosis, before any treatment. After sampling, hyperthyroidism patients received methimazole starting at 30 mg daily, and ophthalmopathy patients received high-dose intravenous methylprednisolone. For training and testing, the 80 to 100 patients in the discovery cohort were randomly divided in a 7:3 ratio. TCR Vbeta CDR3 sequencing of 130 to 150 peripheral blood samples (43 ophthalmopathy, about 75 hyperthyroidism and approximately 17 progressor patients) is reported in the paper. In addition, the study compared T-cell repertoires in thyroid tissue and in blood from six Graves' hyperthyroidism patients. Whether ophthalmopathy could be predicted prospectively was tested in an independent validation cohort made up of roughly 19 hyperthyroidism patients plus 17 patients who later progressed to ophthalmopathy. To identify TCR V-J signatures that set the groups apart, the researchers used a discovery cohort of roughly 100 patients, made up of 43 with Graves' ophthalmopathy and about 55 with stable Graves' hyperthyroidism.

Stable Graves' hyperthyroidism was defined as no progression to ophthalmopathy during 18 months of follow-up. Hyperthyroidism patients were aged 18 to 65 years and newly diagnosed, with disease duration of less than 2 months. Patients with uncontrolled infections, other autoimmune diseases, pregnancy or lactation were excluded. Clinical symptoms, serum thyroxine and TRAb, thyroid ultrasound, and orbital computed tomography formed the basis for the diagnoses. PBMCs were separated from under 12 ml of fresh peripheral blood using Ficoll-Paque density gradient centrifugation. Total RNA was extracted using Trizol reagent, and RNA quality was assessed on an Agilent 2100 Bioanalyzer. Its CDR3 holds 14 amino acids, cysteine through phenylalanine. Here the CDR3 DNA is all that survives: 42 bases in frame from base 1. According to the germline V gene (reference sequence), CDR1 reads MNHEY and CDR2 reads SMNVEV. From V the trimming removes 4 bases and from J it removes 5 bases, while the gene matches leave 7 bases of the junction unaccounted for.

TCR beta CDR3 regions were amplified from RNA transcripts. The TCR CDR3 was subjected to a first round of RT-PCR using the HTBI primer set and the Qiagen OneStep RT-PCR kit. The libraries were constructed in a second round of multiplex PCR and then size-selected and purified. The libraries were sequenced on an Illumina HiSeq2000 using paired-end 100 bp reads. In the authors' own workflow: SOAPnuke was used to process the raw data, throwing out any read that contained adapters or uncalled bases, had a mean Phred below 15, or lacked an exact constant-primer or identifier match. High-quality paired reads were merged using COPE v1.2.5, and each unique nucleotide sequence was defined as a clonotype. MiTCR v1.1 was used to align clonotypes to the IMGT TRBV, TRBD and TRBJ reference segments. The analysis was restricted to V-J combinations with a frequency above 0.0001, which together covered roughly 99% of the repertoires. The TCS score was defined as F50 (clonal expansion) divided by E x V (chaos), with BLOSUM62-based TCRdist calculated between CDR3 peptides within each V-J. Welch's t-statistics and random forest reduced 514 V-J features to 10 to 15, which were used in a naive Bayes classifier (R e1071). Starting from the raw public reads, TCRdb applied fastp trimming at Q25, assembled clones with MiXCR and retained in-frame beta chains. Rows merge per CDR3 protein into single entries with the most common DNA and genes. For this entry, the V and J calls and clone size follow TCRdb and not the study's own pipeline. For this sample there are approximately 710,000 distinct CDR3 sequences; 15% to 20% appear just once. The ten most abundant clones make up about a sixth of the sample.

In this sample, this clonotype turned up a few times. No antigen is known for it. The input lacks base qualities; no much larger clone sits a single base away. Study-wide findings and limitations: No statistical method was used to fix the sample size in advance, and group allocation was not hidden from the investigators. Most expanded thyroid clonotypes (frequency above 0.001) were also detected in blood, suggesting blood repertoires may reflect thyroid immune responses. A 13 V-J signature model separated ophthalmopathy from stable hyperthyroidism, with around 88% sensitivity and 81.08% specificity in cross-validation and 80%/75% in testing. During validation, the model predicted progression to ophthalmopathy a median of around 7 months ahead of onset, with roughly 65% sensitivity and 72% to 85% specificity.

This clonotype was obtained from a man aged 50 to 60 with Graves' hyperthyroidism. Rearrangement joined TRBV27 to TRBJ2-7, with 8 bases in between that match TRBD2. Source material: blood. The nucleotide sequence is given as TGTGCCAGCAGTTCTAGCGGGCTTGGGGACGAGCAGTACTTC. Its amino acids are CASSSSGLGDEQYF.